These 13 T cell receptor beta chains were sequenced from one sample in a study of control samples from healthy donors and cancer patients (dated by TCRdb to between 2020 and 2021). Libraries came from the immunoSEQ multiplex PCR assay. The table was pulled from immuneACCESS by TCRdb, which kept in-frame rearrangements only. Such tables lose some clones; where checked, under half of the loss comes from unresolved V genes, and the rest has no known cause. For this sample there are 20,000 or so clones; 88% appear just once. The top ten clonotypes cover about a tenth of the sample. Input material: PBMCs. All receptors come from a woman aged 55-70 years with head and neck cancer.

The chain carries TRBV5-1 and TRBJ1-1; D possibly corresponds to TRBD1 (5 bases). CDR3 length: 14 residues. Germline-derived CDR1 and CDR2 are SGHRS and YFSETQ. Trimming removed 7 bases from V and 3 bases from J, with 16 bases in between. This chain's CDR3 is CASSTGAPYTEAFF. In DNA, the CDR3 is TGCGCCAGCTCCACCGGGGCACCGTACACTGAAGCTTTCTTT.

V and J are TRBV20-1 and TRBJ1-1, with D possibly TRBD1 on 5 matching bases. This CDR3 has 11 amino acids. Trimming took 6 bases from V and 8 from J, leaving 13 bases between them. Germline CDR1 DFQATT, CDR2 SNEGSKA (reference sequence). CDR3 sequence: CSAEETVEAFF. CDR3 DNA sequence: TGCAGTGCCGAAGAGACAGTAGAAGCTTTCTTT.

The chain combines TRBV15 with TRBJ2-3; no reliable D call. V lost 0 bases to trimming and J lost 4 bases, with 5 bases between them. Per germline, CDR1 LNHNV and CDR2 YYDKDF (reference sequence). CDR3 length: 13 amino acids. The CDR3 sequence is CATSRDKPDTQYF. The CDR3 coding sequence is TGTGCCACCAGCAGAGATAAACCAGATACGCAGTATTTT. The full variable domain, completed using reference TRBV15 and TRBJ2-3, is DAMVIQNPRYQVTQFGKPVTLSCSQTLNHNVMYWYQQKSSQAPKLLFHYYDKDFNNEADTPDNFQSRRPNTSFCFLDIRSPGLGDTAMYLCATSRDKPDTQYFGPGTRLTVL.

This chain connects TRBV10-3 to TRBJ1-1; the match to TRBD1 covers 10 bases. V shed 4 bases and J 8 bases; nucleotides not matched to a gene: 7. This CDR3 spans 14 amino acids. The germline V gene has CDR1 ENHRY and CDR2 SYGVKD. The CDR3 loop is CAISGTGGVGEAFF. The CDR3 bases are TGTGCCATCAGTGGGACAGGGGGGGTTGGAGAAGCTTTCTTT.

The chain joins TRBV7-9 to TRBJ2-7; 10 bases align to TRBD1. This CDR3 has 15 amino acids. Unmatched junction bases numbered 6, after V lost 3 bases and J lost 4 bases. Germline V gene data show CDR1 as SEHNR and CDR2 as FQNEAQ (reference sequence). CDR3 in amino acids: CASSFGTGVGYEQYF. For the CDR3, the DNA is TGTGCCAGCAGCTTCGGGACAGGGGTTGGATACGAGCAGTACTTC.

This sequence joins TRBV15 and TRBJ2-1, with 9 bases fitting TRBD1. Germline loops: CDR1 LNHNV, CDR2 YYDKDF (reference sequence). Germline trimming cut 1 base from V and 5 bases from J; bases unmatched to any gene: 3. The CDR3 length is 15 residues. CDR3 nucleotide sequence: TGTGCCACCAGCAGAGGGACAGGGGTCAACAATGAGCAGTTCTTC. This gives the protein CATSRGTGVNNEQFF. The full variable domain, its missing parts supplied by reference TRBV15 and TRBJ2-1, is DAMVIQNPRYQVTQFGKPVTLSCSQTLNHNVMYWYQQKSSQAPKLLFHYYDKDFNNEADTPDNFQSRRPNTSFCFLDIRSPGLGDTAMYLCATSRGTGVNNEQFFGPGTRLTVL.

The J gene is TRBJ1-5, the V gene TRBV4-2; the match to TRBD1 covers 8 bases. The germline V gene has CDR1 LGHNA and CDR2 YNFKEQ. Trimming took 0 bases from V and 6 from J; bases not matched to a gene: 4. The CDR3 extends over 15 amino acids. The CDR3 region is CASSQERTGGQPQHF. DNA for the CDR3: TGTGCCAGCAGCCAAGAACGAACAGGGGGTCAGCCCCAGCATTTT.

This sequence joins TRBV6-6 and TRBJ2-7, with 10 positions matching TRBD1. The CDR3 extends over 16 amino acids. The V and J ends lost 0 bases and 5 bases, in that order; junction bases with no gene match: 7. Germline CDR1 reads MNHNY; CDR2 reads SVGAGI (reference sequence). CDR3 sequence (DNA): TGTGCCAGCAGTTACTCTTCGGCCGGGACAGGGGACGAGCAGTACTTC. This encodes CASSYSSAGTGDEQYF.

The chain combines TRBV7-3 with TRBJ1-2; 7 bases align to TRBD1. The CDR3 is 13 amino acids. Germline values: CDR1 SGHTA, CDR2 FQGTGA. Unmatched junction bases numbered 8, after V lost 5 bases and J lost 8 bases. The DNA of the CDR3 is TGTGCCAGCAGCCCCCGACAGGGTTCGGGCTACACCTTC. It encodes CASSPRQGSGYTF.

V gene TRBV19 combines with J gene TRBJ2-7; D may be TRBD2 (6 bases). The CDR3 consists of 14 residues. Germline loops: CDR1 LNHDA, CDR2 SQIVND (reference sequence). The ends were cut back, 1 base at V and 4 bases at J, with 11 bases in the middle. CDR3 sequence reads: CASSIGRGGYEQYF. The DNA for the CDR3 is TGTGCCAGTAGTATAGGACGGGGAGGATACGAGCAGTACTTC.

This clone was observed a single time. V gene TRBV28 combines with J gene TRBJ1-6; no clear D gene. The CDR3 runs to 16 residues. Germline-derived CDR1 and CDR2 are MDHEN and SYDVKM. V lost 6 bases, J lost 9 bases, and 21 bases lay in between. The CDR3 region is CASRPGSTFPGSPLHF. The CDR3 nucleotides read TGTGCCAGCAGACCCGGGAGTACGTTCCCGGGTTCACCCCTCCACTTT.

This chain links TRBV7-2 with TRBJ1-4; D might be TRBD1 (5 bases). The length of the CDR3 is 15 residues. V was shortened by 0 bases and J by 7 bases, with 12 bases between the two germline ends. Germline assignment: CDR1 SGHTA and CDR2 FQGNSA. The CDR3 bases are TGTGCCAGCAGCTTAGCGGCAGGGACCAGTGAAAAACTGTTTTTT. As protein: CASSLAAGTSEKLFF.

The chain uses TRBV30 and TRBJ1-1; possibly TRBD1 for D (5 bases). This CDR3 region has 14 residues. The V end lost 3 bases, the J end lost 4 bases, and 15 bases lay between the germline ends. Germline CDR1 GTSNPN, CDR2 SVGIG (reference sequence). As DNA, the CDR3 is TGTGCCTGGAGCGGTGGGGGTGGGAGCACTGAAGCTTTCTTT. Encoded protein: CAWSGGGGSTEAFF.